This passage covers 24 T cell receptor beta chains from one sample sequenced in a study of Ad26.COV2.S vaccination and SARS-CoV-2 variants. Only in-frame clones appear in the TCRdb table, and some are missing; sequencing was by immunoSEQ multiplex PCR. The sample lists a few hundred thousand clones, 80% to 90% occurring once. Treatment given: roughly 20 received Ad26.COV2.S at low or high dose, single or two shots; five or six received placebo; per-sample allocation not given. Repertoires come from day 63 after the first vaccine or placebo injection. Sequencing was performed on peripheral blood, taken in a trial of Ad26.COV2.S vaccine versus placebo. The origin of the receptors is a person between 18 and 59 years old who received the Ad26.COV2.S COVID-19 vaccine or a placebo.

The V and J genes are TRBV4-2 and TRBJ2-5; 10 nucleotides align to TRBD2. Germline trimming cut 4 bases from V and 4 bases from J; bases unmatched to any gene: 9. Germline assignment: CDR1 LGHNA and CDR2 YNFKEQ. The CDR3 covers 16 residues. The CDR3 sequence is CASSRPQRGGPETQYF. The CDR3 nucleotides read TGTGCCAGCAGCCGACCGCAGCGGGGGGGCCCAGAGACCCAGTACTTC.

This clone occurred once. This sequence joins TRBV27 and TRBJ2-3; D gene uncertain. Trimming pared 0 bases from V and 2 bases from J, leaving 6 bases between. Germline assignment: CDR1 MNHEY and CDR2 SMNVEV (reference sequence). The CDR3 is made up of 14 amino acids. The CDR3 sequence is CASSLSVPTDTQYF. The CDR3 DNA is TGTGCCAGCAGTTTATCGGTTCCCACAGATACGCAGTATTTT.

This chain uses TRBV9 with TRBJ2-7, with D hard to call. The germline V gene has CDR1 SGDLS and CDR2 YYNGEE. Trimming stripped 0 bases from V and 2 bases from J, with 12 bases between. CDR3 size: 15 residues. This CDR3 reads CASSVGVLRPYEQYF. The CDR3 region has the DNA TGTGCCAGCAGCGTAGGGGTGTTGCGGCCCTACGAGCAGTACTTC.

The CDR3 DNA is TGTGCCAGTAGTATAGTAGCAGCGGGGGTAAACATTCAGTACTTC. It yields the protein CASSIVAAGVNIQYF. V is TRBV19 and J is TRBJ2-4, with TRBD2 matching over 8 bases. The CDR3 runs 15 residues. Trimming removed 1 base from V and 6 bases from J; junction bases left unmatched: 5. Germline V CDR1 and CDR2: LNHDA, SQIVND (reference sequence). The variable domain in full, with the rest retrieved from reference TRBV19 and TRBJ2-4, is DGGITQSPKYLFRKEGQNVTLSCEQNLNHDAMYWYRQDPGQGLRLIYYSQIVNDFQKGDIAEGYSVSREKKESFPLTVTSAQKNPTAFYLCASSIVAAGVNIQYFGAGTRLSVL.

The CDR3 is CASSVSSAGGVDTQYF. CDR3 sequence (DNA): TGTGCCAGCAGCGTGTCGTCGGCAGGGGGAGTGGATACGCAGTATTTT. The rearrangement links TRBV9 to TRBJ2-3; TRBD1 agrees at 7 bases. CDR1 and CDR2 from the germline V gene are SGDLS and YYNGEE. This CDR3 has 16 amino acids. J was trimmed by 6 bases and V by 2 bases; bases with no gene match: 12.

This rearrangement joins TRBV18 to TRBJ1-2; D is ambiguous. V was shortened by 3 bases and J by 8 bases, with 7 bases between the two germline ends. Germline V gives CDR1 KGHSH, CDR2 LQKENI. CDR3 size: 11 residues. The CDR3 sequence is CASSPRVGYTF. In DNA form, the CDR3 reads TGTGCCAGCTCACCGCGAGTGGGCTACACCTTC.

The CDR3 loop reads CASSSNYRNTGELFF. The CDR3 region has the DNA TGTGCCAGCAGCTCAAATTACAGGAACACCGGGGAGCTGTTTTTT. The chain uses TRBV7-9 and TRBJ2-2, with no clear D. The CDR3 is made up of 15 amino acids. CDR1 and CDR2 from the germline V gene are SEHNR and FQNEAQ (reference sequence). Trimming removed 4 bases at V and 1 base at J, with 10 bases between.

This chain joins TRBV19 and TRBJ2-6; 8 nucleotides agree with TRBD1. V shed 9 bases, J shed 3 bases, and the junction held 10 bases outside the gene matches. Germline lookup yields CDR1 LNHDA and CDR2 SQIVND (reference sequence). This CDR3 contains 16 residues. CDR3 bases: TGTGCCAGCAGGGAGCAGGGGGCTAGTGGGGCCAACGTCCTGACTTTC. Translated: CASREQGASGANVLTF.

This clone was counted once. The DNA of the CDR3 is TGTGCCAGCAGCCCCCACACTGAAGCTTTCTTT. This gives the protein CASSPHTEAFF. This chain links TRBV9 with TRBJ1-1, with unresolved D. The CDR3 consists of 11 residues. The V end lost 4 bases, the J end lost 3 bases, and 4 bases lay between the germline ends. Per germline, CDR1 SGDLS and CDR2 YYNGEE.

This sequence joins TRBV24-1 and TRBJ2-7; a possible D gene is TRBD1 (6 bases). V was shortened by 2 bases and J by 0 bases, with 13 bases between the two germline ends. The germline CDR1 and CDR2 sequences are KGHDR and SFDVKD. The CDR3 contains 16 residues. The DNA for the CDR3 is TGTGCCACCAGTGATTGGGACATCAAGAGCTCCTACGAGCAGTACTTC. The encoded protein is CATSDWDIKSSYEQYF.

The chain has TRBV6-5 and TRBJ2-1; D may be TRBD1 (6 bases). Germline lookup yields CDR1 MNHEY and CDR2 SVGAGI. CDR3 length equals 14 residues. V was pared by 10 bases and J by 6 bases, with 19 bases between. The CDR3 DNA reads TGTGCCACCCAAAGACAGGTTCAAGGCAATGAGCAGTTCTTC. Translating gives CATQRQVQGNEQFF.

The V gene is TRBV7-2, the J gene TRBJ2-1; D call uncertain. CDR1 and CDR2 (germline): SGHTA, FQGNSA. The CDR3 runs to 15 residues. The ends were cut back, 1 base at V and 1 base at J, with 8 bases in the middle. This CDR3 reads CASSLGLGSYNEQFF. For the CDR3, the DNA is TGTGCCAGCAGCTTAGGCCTGGGGTCCTACAATGAGCAGTTCTTC.

The chain joins TRBV5-6 to TRBJ1-1; D is unresolved. V was cut by 2 bases and J by 2 bases, with 7 bases left in between. The CDR3 consists of 13 residues. The germline V gene encodes CDR1 SGHDT and CDR2 YYEEEE. CDR3 in amino acids: CASSFLPNTEAFF. DNA for the CDR3: TGTGCCAGCAGCTTCCTACCCAACACTGAAGCTTTCTTT.

The rearrangement uses TRBV7-9 and TRBJ1-2; 8 bases line up with TRBD1. The junction had 4 bases not matched to a gene; V was cut back by 1 base and J by 3 bases. CDR3 size: 15 residues. Germline V lookup: CDR1 SEHNR, CDR2 FQNEAQ (reference sequence). The CDR3 nucleotides read TGTGCCAGCAGCTTAGGGGCAGGGGGCGACTATGGCTACACCTTC. It is translated as CASSLGAGGDYGYTF.

The chain employs TRBV25-1 and TRBJ1-2, with D possibly matching TRBD1 (5 bases). Trimming left V 6 bases short and J 5 bases short, with 16 bases between. The CDR3 totals 14 residues. CDR1 MGHDK and CDR2 SYGVNS come from the germline V gene. The CDR3 DNA follows: TGTGCCAGCAGCCCGGGACTCGAGACATATGGCTACACCTTC. Protein sequence: CASSPGLETYGYTF.

The chain joins TRBV2 to TRBJ2-7, with TRBD1 as a possible D gene (5 bases). In germline, CDR1 is SNHLY, CDR2 FYNNEI. V was clipped by 7 bases and J by 1 base, with 17 bases between them. The CDR3 contains 15 residues. The CDR3: CASTPVTDGSYEQYF. CDR3 sequence (DNA): TGTGCCAGCACTCCGGTGACAGATGGGTCCTACGAGCAGTACTTC.

This chain joins TRBV7-9 and TRBJ2-1; 10 nucleotides line up with TRBD2. Germline CDR1 and CDR2: SEHNR and FQNEAQ (reference sequence). J lost 11 bases, V lost 5 bases, and 12 bases had no gene match. The CDR3 has 15 residues. The CDR3 loop is CASSPYPSGRDKQFF. CDR3 DNA sequence: TGTGCCAGCAGCCCATATCCCAGCGGGAGGGATAAGCAGTTCTTC.

The chain combines TRBV11-1 with TRBJ1-1; no clear D. V was shortened by 6 bases and J by 1 base, with 9 bases between the two germline ends. The germline V gene has CDR1 SGHAT and CDR2 FQDESV (reference sequence). The CDR3 is 13 amino acids. This CDR3 reads CASRRRWNTEAFF. DNA for the CDR3: TGTGCCAGCAGAAGACGGTGGAACACTGAAGCTTTCTTT.

The rearrangement links TRBV2 to TRBJ2-3; tentative D call: TRBD1 (7 bases). Trimming cost V 6 bases and J 1 base, with 17 bases left between them. The CDR3 loop spans 16 amino acids. Germline V gene sequence: CDR1 SNHLY, CDR2 FYNNEI. The DNA of the CDR3 is TGTGCCAGCAGCCCCGGAGGGGGCGCCGGCACAGATACGCAGTATTTT. Its translation: CASSPGGGAGTDTQYF.

This rearrangement joins TRBV5-1 to TRBJ1-6; no firm D call. Looked up from germline, CDR1 is SGHRS and CDR2 is YFSETQ. CDR3 length equals 13 residues. Trimming left V 5 bases short and J 7 bases short, with 10 bases between. The CDR3 protein is CASRWTENSPLHF. Written as DNA, the CDR3 is TGCGCCAGCAGGTGGACTGAGAATTCACCCCTCCACTTT.

There are a few counts of this clone. V gene TRBV27 combines with J gene TRBJ1-3; D is unresolved. Germline V gene sequence: CDR1 MNHEY, CDR2 SMNVEV (reference sequence). V was trimmed by 4 bases and J by 0 bases, leaving 10 bases between them. The CDR3 consists of 15 residues. The CDR3 nucleotides read TGTGCCAGCAGTTCCAGAGCCTCCTCTGGAAACACCATATATTTT. Translating gives CASSSRASSGNTIYF.

The V and J genes are TRBV12-3 or TRBV12-4 and TRBJ2-1, with D hard to call. V was clipped by 6 bases and J by 10 bases, with 13 bases between them. The CDR3 covers 12 residues. The CDR3 coding sequence is TGTGCCAGCAGCGCTAGGGTAAACGAGCAGTTCTTC. Residues: CASSARVNEQFF.

The chain links TRBV3-1 (or the pseudogene TRBV3-2) to TRBJ1-2, with TRBD1 as a possible D gene (6 bases). V shed 1 base and J shed 2 bases, with 11 bases lying between them. Germline CDR1 and CDR2: LGHDT and YNNKEL (reference sequence). The CDR3 totals 15 residues. CDR3 sequence reads: CASSQVRDRNYGYTF. The CDR3 nucleotides read TGTGCCAGCAGCCAAGTTCGCGACAGGAACTATGGCTACACCTTC.

The rearrangement links TRBV5-1 to TRBJ2-3; a possible D gene is TRBD2 (6 bases). Deletions cut 5 bases from V and 2 bases from J, with 12 bases between. Germline V gives CDR1 SGHRS, CDR2 YFSETQ. The CDR3 is 14 amino acids. The CDR3 is CASRSSSVTDTQYF. CDR3 bases: TGCGCCAGCAGATCATCTAGCGTCACAGATACGCAGTATTTT.